The clone carrying this TCR beta chain was recorded once. The source of the sample is a study of blood T cell repertoires in COVID-19. Repertoires were generated with immunoSEQ multiplex PCR, while TCRdb's copy carries only in-frame clones and drops some. The sample includes some 150,000 clones, around 91% of them seen just once. The CDR3 totals 17 residues. Germline-derived CDR1 and CDR2 are SGDLS and YYNGEE. With 4 bases clipped from V and 0 bases from J, the junction kept 4 bases outside the gene matches. This TCR came from a woman between 18 and 29 years old who had recovered from COVID-19. This sequence joins TRBV9 and TRBJ2-5, with 15 bases matching TRBD2. The material sequenced was PBMCs or T cells enriched from blood (not recorded which). The CDR3 reads CASSPGLAGGYQETQYF. Written as DNA, the CDR3 is TGTGCCAGCAGCCCCGGACTAGCGGGAGGGTACCAAGAGACCCAGTACTTC.